The TCR beta chain under discussion was sequenced for a study of blood T cell repertoires in COVID-19. Sequencing was performed with immunoSEQ multiplex PCR; in TCRdb, only in-frame clones are kept and a portion is missing. The sample carries about 230,000 clones, about nine tenths recorded once. This clone was seen a handful of times. Trimming stripped 6 bases from V and 9 bases from J, with 27 bases between. The CDR3 is made up of 16 amino acids. The germline V gene encodes CDR1 MDHEN and CDR2 SYDVKM. The TCR was taken from a man aged 50 to 59 with COVID-19, enrolled during active disease. Sequencing used peripheral blood. The chain joins TRBV28 to TRBJ2-7; TRBD1 is a possible D gene (6 bases). This CDR3 reads CASSPGAQSSRSVQYF. The CDR3, as DNA: TGTGCCAGCAGCCCAGGGGCCCAATCCAGCCGATCTGTGCAGTACTTC.